Listed here is a single T cell receptor beta chain. As yet, its antigen is unknown. The PCR ran on 60 Vbeta and 13 Jbeta primers. This table comes from immunoSEQ multiplex PCR, and its TCRdb copy is limited to in-frame clones, with some not included. The sample records about 220,000 clones, about 77% being singletons. The data were taken from a study of cytomegalovirus exposure and HLA in healthy donors. Study as a whole: Within an early data release were around 80 million unique TCRs drawn from HLA-typed donors.

The CDR3 contains 18 residues. V lost 1 base, J lost 5 bases, and 25 bases lay in between. Germline CDR1 is SGHDT and CDR2 is YYEEEE. Study observations and caveats: There were under 200 TCR beta chains listed as cytomegalovirus-associated.

The gene calls are TRBV5-6 and TRBJ2-7; D is perhaps TRBD2 (7 bases). The origin of this receptor is a woman aged 25 to 39 in good health and CMV-seronegative. Sample: PBMCs. CDR3 bases: TGTGCCAGCAGCTTGCTCGGGGGGCGGGGCCGAACGAGGGACGAGCAGTACTTC. Its translation is CASSLLGGRGRTRDEQYF.